This T cell receptor (beta chain) was recovered during a study of T cell responses to AZD1222 COVID-19 vaccine. Assay: immunoSEQ multiplex PCR; the TCRdb copy retains only in-frame clones and omits some. The data show around 50,000 clones, approximately 86% seen once. Investigators merged groups given second doses at roughly 4 or roughly 12 weeks. The study's findings and limits: Only five or six AZD1222 recipients were seropositive at baseline. Clonal diversity may have been underestimated in mostly white British donors.

The V segment lost 5 bases and the J segment 4 bases; nucleotides outside the gene matches: 11. This CDR3 has 16 amino acids. Germline CDR1 SNHLY, CDR2 FYNNEI. This clone was observed a few times. As yet, its antigen is unknown. This receptor was identified in an adult who received the AZD1222 COVID-19 vaccine. The specimen was peripheral blood, collected 28 days after the second AZD1222 dose. The V and J genes are TRBV2 and TRBJ1-1, with 9 nucleotides matching TRBD1. The chain's CDR3 is CASSLKGQGVGTEAFF. The CDR3 DNA is TGTGCCAGCAGTCTAAAGGGACAGGGAGTCGGCACTGAAGCTTTCTTT.